This T cell receptor beta chain was captured by sequencing in a study of prognosis after radiotherapy for stage I lung cancer. Trimming removed 8 bases from V and 1 base from J, with 9 bases in between. The germline gives CDR1 SGHAT, CDR2 FQNNGV. The CDR3 spans 13 residues. In the case of this clonotype: The antigen is unknown.

With two-round multiplex PCR, TCR beta CDR3 sequences were amplified from genomic DNA. The first round of PCR was done with primers that matched each TRBV and TRBJ gene. TCRdb re-called the multiplex PCR reads through MiXCR, storing one row per CDR3 protein. The table has fewer than 25,000 distinct CDR3 sequences, roughly 43% seen once. Notes on the study in general: As reported, TRBV and TRBJ gene usage differed between patients who had metastases and those who did not.

The source was PBMCs, collected before or after stereotactic body radiation therapy (not recorded which). The V call is TRBV11-2, the J call TRBJ1-5; weak D call: TRBD1 (5 bases). This receptor was obtained from a donor aged 50 or older with non-small cell lung cancer. The DNA for the CDR3 is TGTGCCAGCGGTAGGGGAAGCAATCAGCCCCAGCATTTT. Translated: CASGRGSNQPQHF.